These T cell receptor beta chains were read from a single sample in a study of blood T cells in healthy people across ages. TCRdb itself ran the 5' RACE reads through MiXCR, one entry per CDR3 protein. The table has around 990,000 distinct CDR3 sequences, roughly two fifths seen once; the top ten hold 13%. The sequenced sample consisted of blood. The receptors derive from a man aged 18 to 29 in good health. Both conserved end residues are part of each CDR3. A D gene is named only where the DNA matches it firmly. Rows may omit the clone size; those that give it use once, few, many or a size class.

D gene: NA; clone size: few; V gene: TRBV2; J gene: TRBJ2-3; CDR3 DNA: TGTGCCAGCAGTGAACTTCGGGACACTAGCACAGATACGCAGTATTTT; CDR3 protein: CASSELRDTSTDTQYF
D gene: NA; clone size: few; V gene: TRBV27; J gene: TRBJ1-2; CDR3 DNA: TGTGCCAGCAGTTCTAACCGGGATGGCTACACCTTC; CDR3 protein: CASSSNRDGYTF
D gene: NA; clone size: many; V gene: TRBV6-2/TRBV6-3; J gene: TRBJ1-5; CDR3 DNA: TGTGCCAGCAGATCCGGTAGGGCTAGCAATCAGCCCCAGCATTTT; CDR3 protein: CASRSGRASNQPQHF
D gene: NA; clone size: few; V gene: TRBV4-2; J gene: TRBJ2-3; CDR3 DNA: TGTGCCAGCAGCCAAGATAGGGAGCCACCTAGCACAGATACGCAGTATTTT; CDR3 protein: CASSQDREPPSTDTQYF
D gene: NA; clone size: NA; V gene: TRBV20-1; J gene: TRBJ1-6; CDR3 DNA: TGCAGTGCTAGGGCCTCAGGGGTGCCCTATAATTCACCCCTCCACTTT; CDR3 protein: CSARASGVPYNSPLHF
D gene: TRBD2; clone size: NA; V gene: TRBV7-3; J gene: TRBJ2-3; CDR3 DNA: TGTGCCAGCAGCTCTGGACTAGCGGGGATCGCAGATACGCAGTATTTT; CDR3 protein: CASSSGLAGIADTQYF
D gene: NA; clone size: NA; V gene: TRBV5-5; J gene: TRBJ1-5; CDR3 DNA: TGTGCCAGCAGCCGGTCGGAAAAGGGCGGTAATCAGCCCCAGCATTTT; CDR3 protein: CASSRSEKGGNQPQHF
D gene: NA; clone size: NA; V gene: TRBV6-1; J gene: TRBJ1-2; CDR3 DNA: TGTGCCAGCAGTGAAACGTCAGGGTATGGCTACACCTTC; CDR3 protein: CASSETSGYGYTF
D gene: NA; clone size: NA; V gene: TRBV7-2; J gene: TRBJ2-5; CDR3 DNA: TGTGCCAGCAGCGCCTGGACATTAGTAGGAGAGACCCAGTACTTC; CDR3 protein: CASSAWTLVGETQYF
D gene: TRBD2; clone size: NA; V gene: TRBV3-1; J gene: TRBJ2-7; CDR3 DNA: TGTGCCAGCAGCTCCCGGACTAGTCCCTACGAGCAGTACTTC; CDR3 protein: CASSSRTSPYEQYF
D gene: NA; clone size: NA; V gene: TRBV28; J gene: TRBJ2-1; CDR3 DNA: TGTGCCAGCAGTTTAAGCCGCCAGTTTTGGGATGAGCAGTTCTTC; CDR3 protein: CASSLSRQFWDEQFF
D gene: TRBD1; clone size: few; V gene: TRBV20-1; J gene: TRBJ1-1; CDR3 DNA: TGCAGTGCTGCAGGGGGGTCGAACACTGAAGCTTTCTTT; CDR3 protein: CSAAGGSNTEAFF
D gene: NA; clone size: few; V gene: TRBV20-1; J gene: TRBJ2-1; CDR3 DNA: TGCAGTGCTAGAAGTCTAGCAAATGAGCAGTTCTTC; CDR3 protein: CSARSLANEQFF
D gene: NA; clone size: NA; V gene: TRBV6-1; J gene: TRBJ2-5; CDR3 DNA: TGTGCCAGCAGTACTAGTGCGGGCCAAGAGACCCAGTACTTC; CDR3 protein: CASSTSAGQETQYF
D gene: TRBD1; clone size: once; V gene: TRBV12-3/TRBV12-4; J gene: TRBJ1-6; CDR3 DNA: TGTGCCAGCAGGCAAGACAGGGGCTATACGGCACCCCTCCACTTT; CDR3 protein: CASRQDRGYTAPLHF
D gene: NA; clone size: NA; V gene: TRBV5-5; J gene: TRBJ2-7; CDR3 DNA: TGTGCCAGCAGCCTGCCCAGAAAGGAAGAGCCCTCCTACGAGCAGTACTTC; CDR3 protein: CASSLPRKEEPSYEQYF
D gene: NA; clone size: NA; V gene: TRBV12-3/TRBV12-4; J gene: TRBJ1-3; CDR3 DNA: TGTGCCAGCAGTTGGGGTAGGGGGACTGGAAACACCATATATTTT; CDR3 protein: CASSWGRGTGNTIYF
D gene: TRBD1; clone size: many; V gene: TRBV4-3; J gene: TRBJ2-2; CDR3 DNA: TGCGCCAGCAGCCAGGCACCCGGGACAGAGAACACCGGGGAGCTGTTTTTT; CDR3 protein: CASSQAPGTENTGELFF
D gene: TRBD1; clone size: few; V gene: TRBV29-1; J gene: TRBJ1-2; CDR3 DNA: TGCAGCGTTGTGGGACCACGAACGTGGGACAGGGATGGCTACACCTTC; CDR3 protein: CSVVGPRTWDRDGYTF
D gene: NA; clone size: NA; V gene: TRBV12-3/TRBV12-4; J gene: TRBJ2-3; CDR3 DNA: TGTGCCAGCACCTCGGGTGACTCGAGATCAGATACGCAGTATTTT; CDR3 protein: CASTSGDSRSDTQYF
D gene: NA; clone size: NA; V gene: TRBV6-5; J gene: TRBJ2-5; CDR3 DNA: TGTGCCAGCAGTTACGATGTGGGAGCGAGGGAGACCCAGTACTTC; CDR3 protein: CASSYDVGARETQYF
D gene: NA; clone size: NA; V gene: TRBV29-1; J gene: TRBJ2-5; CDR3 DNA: TGCAGCGTTGAATGGGAACAGGGTCGGGGAGAGACCCAGTACTTC; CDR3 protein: CSVEWEQGRGETQYF
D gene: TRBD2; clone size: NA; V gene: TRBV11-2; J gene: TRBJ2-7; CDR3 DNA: TGTGCCAGCAGCTTAGGAGTCCAGAGACTAGCGGACAATGAGCAGTACTTC; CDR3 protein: CASSLGVQRLADNEQYF
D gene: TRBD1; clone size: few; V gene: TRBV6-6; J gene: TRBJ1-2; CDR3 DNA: TGTGCCAGCAGACACGAGACAGGGCTCTATGGCTACACCTTC; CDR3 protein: CASRHETGLYGYTF
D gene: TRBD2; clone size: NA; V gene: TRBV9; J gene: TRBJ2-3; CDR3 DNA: TGTGCCAGCAGCGTAGTCGGGGGGGCAGACTCAGATACGCAGTATTTT; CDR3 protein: CASSVVGGADSDTQYF
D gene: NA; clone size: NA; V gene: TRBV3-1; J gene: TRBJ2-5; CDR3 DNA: TGTGCCAGCAGCCAAGATTTTACCGGGCGGGGACTCCACCAAGAGACCCAGTACTTC; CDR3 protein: CASSQDFTGRGLHQETQYF
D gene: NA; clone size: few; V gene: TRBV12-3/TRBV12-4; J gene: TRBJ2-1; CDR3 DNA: TGTGCCAGCAGTTTGGGAGTTTGGAATGAGCAGTTCTTC; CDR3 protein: CASSLGVWNEQFF
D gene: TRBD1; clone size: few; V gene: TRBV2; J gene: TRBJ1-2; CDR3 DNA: TGTGCCAGCAGTCGGACAGGGATGGAAGGCTACACCTTC; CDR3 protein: CASSRTGMEGYTF
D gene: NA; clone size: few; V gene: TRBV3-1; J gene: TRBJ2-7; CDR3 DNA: TGTGCCAGCAGCCCCGCCCTGGGTCACGAGCAGTACTTC; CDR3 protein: CASSPALGHEQYF
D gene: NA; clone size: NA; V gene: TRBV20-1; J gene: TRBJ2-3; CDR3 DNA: TGCAGTGCTAGAGATGTCGGCCGGACTTGGGGCACAGATACGCAGTATTTT; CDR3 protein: CSARDVGRTWGTDTQYF
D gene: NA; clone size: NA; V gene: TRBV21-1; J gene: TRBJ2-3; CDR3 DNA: TGTGCCAGCAGCACCAGGGCAGAAATCACAGATACGCAGTATTTT; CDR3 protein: CASSTRAEITDTQYF
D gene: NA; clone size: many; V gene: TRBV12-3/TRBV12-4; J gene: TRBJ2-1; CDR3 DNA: TGTGCCAGCAGTTTCTCCCTTGAGCAGTTCTTC; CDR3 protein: CASSFSLEQFF
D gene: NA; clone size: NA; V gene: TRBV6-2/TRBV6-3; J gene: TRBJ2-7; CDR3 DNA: TGTGCCAGCAGTTGCTGGGGGGCTAGCGCCAATGAGCAGTACTTC; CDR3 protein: CASSCWGASANEQYF
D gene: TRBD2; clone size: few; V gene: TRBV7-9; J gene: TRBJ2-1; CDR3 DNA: TGTGCCAGCAGCTTAGGGTTAGCGGGGGCTACCAACTACAATGAGCAGTTCTTC; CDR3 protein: CASSLGLAGATNYNEQFF
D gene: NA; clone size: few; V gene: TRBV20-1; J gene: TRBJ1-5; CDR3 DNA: TGCAGTGCCCGCCGGGGGGATCAGCCCCAGCATTTT; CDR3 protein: CSARRGDQPQHF
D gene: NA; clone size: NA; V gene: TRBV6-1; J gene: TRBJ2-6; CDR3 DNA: TGTGCCACGAAAACATGGGGGGCATCTGGGGCCAACGTCCTGACTTTC; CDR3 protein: CATKTWGASGANVLTF
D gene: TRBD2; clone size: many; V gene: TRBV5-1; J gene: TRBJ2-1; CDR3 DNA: TGTGCCAGCAGCTTAGGCGGGGGTTCCTACAATGAGCAGTTCTTC; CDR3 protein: CASSLGGGSYNEQFF
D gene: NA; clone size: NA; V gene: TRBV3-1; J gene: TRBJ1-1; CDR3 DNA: TGTGCCAGCAGCCAAGTGTCCAGACCCAACACTGAAGCTTTCTTT; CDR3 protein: CASSQVSRPNTEAFF
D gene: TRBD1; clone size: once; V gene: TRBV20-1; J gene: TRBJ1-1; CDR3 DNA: TGCAGTGCCCCATCCCCGGACAGGGGGGACACTGAAGCTTTCTTT; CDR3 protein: CSAPSPDRGDTEAFF
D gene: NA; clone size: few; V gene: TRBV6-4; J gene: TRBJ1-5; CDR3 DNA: TGTGCCAGCAGTGACTTAAACTCGAATCAGCCCCAGCATTTT; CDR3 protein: CASSDLNSNQPQHF